This entry lists 25 T cell receptor beta chains sequenced from one sample in a study of T cell clusters in autoimmune cytopenias. About 37,500 genome equivalents of blood DNA were amplified for TRB. TRB was amplified by touch-down multiplex PCR, primer pools A and B combined. TCRdb reanalyzed the multiplex PCR reads and collapses them to one entry per CDR3 protein, without DNA. The sample table sets out several thousand distinct CDR3 sequences. The sample also formed part of further work on T cell repertoires in aging, cancer and after chemotherapy.

Material: peripheral blood. The receptors come from a human donor in good health.

The chain recombines TRBV5-1 with TRBJ2-2. CDR1 is SGHRS, CDR2 YFSETQ, per germline. The CDR3 loop spans 13 amino acids. CDR3 protein: CASSLGRTGELFF.

The chain employs TRBV12-3 or TRBV12-4 and TRBJ1-3; as DNA is missing, the TRBD1 call by TCRdb cannot be tested. The CDR3 contains 15 residues. CDR3 amino acids: CASSPGDRAGNTIYF.

V is TRBV7-2 and J is TRBJ1-4; TCRdb designates TRBD1, a call that cannot be tested without DNA. The germline V gene encodes CDR1 SGHTA and CDR2 FQGNSA. This CDR3 is 12 amino acids long. The chain's CDR3 is CASSFGREKLFF.

This clonotype is medium-sized by frequency. This chain joins TRBV19 and TRBJ2-7; TCRdb reports TRBD2, a call that lacks DNA to check it against. Germline V gives CDR1 LNHDA, CDR2 SQIVND (reference sequence). The CDR3 contains 15 residues. The CDR3 sequence: CASSPGTSNGYEQYF. Looking up the rest from reference TRBV19 and TRBJ2-7 gives the full variable domain: DGGITQSPKYLFRKEGQNVTLSCEQNLNHDAMYWYRQDPGQGLRLIYYSQIVNDFQKGDIAEGYSVSREKKESFPLTVTSAQKNPTAFYLCASSPGTSNGYEQYFGPGTRLTVT.

This clonotype shows up as medium-sized by frequency. The chain links TRBV29-1 to TRBJ2-6; no DNA is available, so the TRBD1 call from TCRdb remains unchecked. The V gene's germline CDR1 is SQVTM and CDR2 ANQGSEA. There are 16 residues in the CDR3. The CDR3 sequence: CSVRGQWDSGANVLTF.

The chain is built from TRBV18 and TRBJ1-4. The CDR3 extends over 15 amino acids. The germline gives CDR1 KGHSH, CDR2 LQKENI. The CDR3 is CASSRQSSTNKKLFF.

This chain joins TRBV12-3 or TRBV12-4 and TRBJ2-2; with no DNA, the TCRdb D assignment of TRBD2 cannot be verified. The CDR3 has 16 amino acids. The CDR3 sequence: CASSFRPGLNTGELFF.

The V gene is TRBV5-4, the J gene TRBJ2-1; lacking DNA, the TRBD2 call made by TCRdb goes unchecked. CDR1 SGHNT and CDR2 YYREEE come from the germline V gene (reference sequence). CDR3 size: 15 residues. CDR3 amino acids: CASSFTGGSYNEQFF. The full variable domain, rest sourced from reference TRBV5-4 and TRBJ2-1, is ETGVTQSPTHLIKTRGQQVTLRCSSQSGHNTVSWYQQALGQGPQFIFQYYREEENGRGNFPPRFSGLQFPNYSSELNVNALELDDSALYLCASSFTGGSYNEQFFGPGTRLTVL.

The CDR3 sequence is CASSLSTNTEAFF. The chain joins TRBV5-5 to TRBJ1-1. Germline V gene data show CDR1 as SGHKS and CDR2 as YYEKEE (reference sequence). The CDR3 has 13 residues. Full variable domain (outside the CDR3, taken from reference TRBV5-5 and TRBJ1-1): DAGVTQSPTHLIKTRGQQVTLRCSPISGHKSVSWYQQVLGQGPQFIFQYYEKEERGRGNFPDRFSARQFPNYSSELNVNALLLGDSALYLCASSLSTNTEAFFGQGTRLTVV.

The chain combines TRBV30 with TRBJ1-5; the D gene TCRdb calls, TRBD1, cannot be checked with no DNA. CDR1 GTSNPN and CDR2 SVGIG come from the germline V gene (reference sequence). The CDR3 totals 12 residues. The CDR3 spells CAWSQGYQPQHF.

CDR3: CASSPGQDSNQPQHF. The chain combines TRBV12-3 or TRBV12-4 with TRBJ1-5; the TRBD1 assignment by TCRdb is unverifiable without DNA. This CDR3 comprises 15 residues.

The gene calls are TRBV19 and TRBJ1-3. The CDR3 spans 13 residues. CDR1 is LNHDA, CDR2 SQIVND, per germline (reference sequence). CDR3 region: CASTGGVGNTIYF.

The rearrangement joins TRBV12-3 or TRBV12-4 to TRBJ1-2; TCRdb selects TRBD1, and the lack of DNA leaves this call unchecked. This CDR3 has 15 amino acids. This chain's CDR3 is CASNSPGRGFYGYTF.

The V and J genes are TRBV7-6 and TRBJ1-1; there is no DNA to check the TCRdb D call of TRBD1. CDR3 length: 14 residues. Per germline, CDR1 SGHVS and CDR2 FNYEAQ. CDR3: CASSLQDGRTEAFF.

The chain combines TRBV19 with TRBJ1-4; TCRdb designates TRBD1, a call that cannot be tested without DNA. The CDR3 runs to 15 residues. From germline, CDR1 is LNHDA and CDR2 SQIVND (reference sequence). CDR3 amino acids: CASSAGQVFYEKLFF. Combining the CDR3 with reference TRBV19 and TRBJ1-4 gives the whole variable domain DGGITQSPKYLFRKEGQNVTLSCEQNLNHDAMYWYRQDPGQGLRLIYYSQIVNDFQKGDIAEGYSVSREKKESFPLTVTSAQKNPTAFYLCASSAGQVFYEKLFFGSGTQLSVL.

The gene calls are TRBV27 and TRBJ2-5; as DNA is missing, the TRBD1 call by TCRdb cannot be tested. Germline V gives CDR1 MNHEY, CDR2 SMNVEV (reference sequence). This CDR3 spans 17 amino acids. This chain's CDR3 is CASSLPRRERSQETQYF.

This clonotype is deemed medium-sized by its frequency. This rearrangement joins TRBV6-4 to TRBJ2-2. This CDR3 is 13 amino acids long. CDR1 and CDR2 (germline): MRHNA, SNTAGT. The CDR3 region is CASSDRDTGELFF.

The chain combines TRBV24-1 with TRBJ2-2; TCRdb designates TRBD2, a call that cannot be tested without DNA. The germline gives CDR1 KGHDR, CDR2 SFDVKD. The CDR3 length is 16 residues. The CDR3 sequence is CATTSRGSGRHGELFF.

This sequence joins TRBV7-9 and TRBJ2-3; TCRdb names TRBD2, which stays unverified in the absence of DNA. The CDR3 is made up of 17 amino acids. CDR1 SEHNR and CDR2 FQNEAQ come from the germline V gene (reference sequence). The CDR3 reads CASSSSVAGASTDTQYF.

J is TRBJ2-7 and V is TRBV27; no DNA is available, so the TRBD2 call from TCRdb remains unchecked. Looked up from germline, CDR1 is MNHEY and CDR2 is SMNVEV (reference sequence). The CDR3 spans 12 residues. This chain's CDR3 is CASGTVIYEQYF.

By frequency, this clonotype is medium-sized. This chain joins TRBV30 and TRBJ2-1; the TCRdb call, TRBD2, lacks DNA for checking. Germline V gives CDR1 GTSNPN, CDR2 SVGIG (reference sequence). The CDR3 sequence is 14 residues long. CDR3 sequence: CAWSSGAGGDEQFF.

This rearrangement joins TRBV6-5 to TRBJ2-7. The germline CDR1 and CDR2 sequences are MNHEY and SVGAGI. The CDR3 spans 14 residues. The chain's CDR3 is CASRRDQNTYEQYF.

Judged by frequency, this clonotype is medium-sized. The chain couples TRBV6-5 to TRBJ2-3; TCRdb reports TRBD1, a call that lacks DNA to check it against. Germline V gene lookup returns CDR1 MNHEY and CDR2 SVGAGI. The CDR3 loop spans 15 amino acids. CDR3 amino acids: CASSYSTGGADTQYF.

The chain has TRBV5-4 and TRBJ2-5. CDR1 and CDR2 from the germline V gene are SGHNT and YYREEE (reference sequence). The CDR3 runs 13 residues. The CDR3 sequence: CASSFGVGETQYF. Complete variable domain (other parts from reference TRBV5-4 and TRBJ2-5): ETGVTQSPTHLIKTRGQQVTLRCSSQSGHNTVSWYQQALGQGPQFIFQYYREEENGRGNFPPRFSGLQFPNYSSELNVNALELDDSALYLCASSFGVGETQYFGPGTRLLVL.

This chain links TRBV6-5 with TRBJ2-1; TCRdb indicates TRBD2, and absent DNA this call remains unverified. This CDR3 spans 16 amino acids. Germline V gives CDR1 MNHEY, CDR2 SVGAGI. The CDR3 is CASSYGGLAGLNEQFF.